A selection of T cell receptor beta chains follows, all from one sample in a study of T cells in localized non-small cell lung cancer. Data came from immunoSEQ multiplex PCR; TCRdb stores just in-frame clones and leaves some out. This repertoire shows some 54,000 clones, over 60% found once; its top ten account for roughly 4.9%. Sequences were derived from PBMCs, sampled before any cancer treatment. These receptor sequences come from a woman between 35 and 75 years old with stage II lung adenocarcinoma. Both conserved end residues are part of each CDR3. The D gene is left open where the match is weak. Size is omitted from some rows. Given values are once, few, many or a class for expanded clones.

>TRBV30|TRBD1|TRBJ2-7|NA
CAWSTGGRYEQYF
TGTGCCTGGAGTACAGGGGGCCGGTACGAGCAGTACTTC
>TRBV4-1|NA|TRBJ1-3|NA
CASSQAAGSGSTIYF
TGCGCCAGCAGCCAAGCTGCGGGTTCTGGAAGCACCATATATTTT
>TRBV2|NA|TRBJ1-1|NA
CASMGNTEAFF
TGTGCCAGCATGGGGAACACTGAAGCTTTCTTT
>TRBV29-1|TRBD1|TRBJ1-1|few
CSVQQGMNTEAFF
TGCAGCGTTCAACAGGGGATGAACACTGAAGCTTTCTTT
>TRBV19|NA|TRBJ1-4|NA
CASRGRFATNEKLFF
TGTGCCAGTAGAGGGCGGTTTGCAACTAATGAAAAACTGTTTTTT
>TRBV5-1|NA|TRBJ1-1|NA
CASSPRQGLAFF
TGCGCCAGCAGCCCGCGACAAGGCCTAGCTTTCTTT
>TRBV6-6|TRBD2|TRBJ2-5|NA
CASSLPSGELQETQYF
TGTGCCAGCAGTCTACCTAGCGGGGAGCTCCAAGAGACCCAGTACTTC
>TRBV19|NA|TRBJ2-1|NA
CASSESVHDEQFF
TGTGCCAGTAGTGAATCAGTTCACGATGAGCAGTTCTTC
>TRBV7-2|NA|TRBJ2-2|NA
CASSLRIKTGTNTGELFF
TGTGCCAGCAGCTTAAGGATCAAGACAGGAACGAACACCGGGGAGCTGTTTTTT
>TRBV28|NA|TRBJ1-4|NA
CVSKKGGRFEKLFF
TGTGTCTCAAAGAAAGGGGGGAGGTTTGAAAAACTGTTTTTT
>TRBV6-1|NA|TRBJ1-2|once
CASSDYGYTF
TGTGCCAGCAGCGACTATGGCTACACCTTC
>TRBV6-5|NA|TRBJ2-1|NA
CASSAGENEQFF
TGTGCCAGCAGTGCAGGGGAAAATGAGCAGTTCTTC
>TRBV5-4|NA|TRBJ1-4|few
CASSYGDPTNEKLFF
TGTGCCAGCAGCTATGGGGATCCAACTAATGAAAAACTGTTTTTT
>TRBV18|NA|TRBJ2-7|NA
CASSLQGLLGEQYF
TGTGCCAGCTCTCTACAGGGCCTCCTGGGAGAGCAGTACTTC
>TRBV5-1|NA|TRBJ1-1|NA
CASSLGMGSLNTEAFF
TGCGCCAGCAGCTTGGGAATGGGTTCCCTTAACACTGAAGCTTTCTTT
>TRBV5-1|NA|TRBJ1-2|NA
CASSLDVGALYGYTF
TGCGCCAGCAGCTTGGACGTTGGTGCGCTCTATGGCTACACCTTC
>TRBV21-1|NA|TRBJ1-4|NA
CASSKDNGQGISREKLFF
TGTGCCAGCAGCAAAGATAACGGACAGGGTATCTCTCGTGAAAAACTGTTTTTT
>TRBV19|TRBD2|TRBJ2-1|few
CASSIGMGGNEQFF
TGTGCCAGTAGTATTGGGATGGGGGGGAATGAGCAGTTCTTC
>TRBV27|NA|TRBJ2-1|once
CATNKLTGYNEQFF
TGTGCCACCAACAAACTCACGGGTTACAATGAGCAGTTCTTC
>TRBV21-1|NA|TRBJ2-7|NA
CASSKEGADSERPYEQYF
TGTGCCAGCAGCAAAGAGGGAGCGGATAGTGAGAGACCCTACGAGCAGTACTTC
>TRBV19|NA|TRBJ1-3|NA
CASSEDPGNTIYF
TGTGCCAGTAGTGAGGATCCTGGAAACACCATATATTTT
>TRBV6-5|NA|TRBJ1-1|NA
CASRPGTMNTEAFF
TGTGCCAGCAGACCCGGGACAATGAACACTGAAGCTTTCTTT
>TRBV4-3|NA|TRBJ2-7|NA
CARMGPTVHEYEQYF
TGCGCCAGAATGGGGCCGACAGTCCATGAGTACGAGCAGTACTTC
>TRBV10-3|TRBD1|TRBJ1-4|NA
CAISEGQMDEKLFF
TGTGCCATCAGCGAGGGACAGATGGATGAAAAACTGTTTTTT
>TRBV27|NA|TRBJ1-1|NA
CASTYQGGEAFF
TGTGCCAGCACCTACCAGGGAGGCGAAGCTTTCTTT
>TRBV2|TRBD2|TRBJ2-2|NA
CASQVGGGNTGELFF
TGTGCCAGTCAAGTAGGCGGGGGGAACACCGGGGAGCTGTTTTTT
>TRBV7-2|TRBD2|TRBJ2-7|NA
CASSLGLGGEQYF
TGTGCCAGCAGCTTGGGACTAGGGGGAGAGCAGTACTTC
>TRBV7-2|NA|TRBJ1-1|NA
CASSLAGGSTEAFF
TGTGCCAGCAGCTTAGCGGGAGGTAGTACTGAAGCTTTCTTT